This entry lists 8 T cell receptor beta chains sequenced from one sample in a study of cytomegalovirus exposure and HLA in healthy donors. 60 Vbeta and 13 Jbeta primers were used in PCR. TCRdb's table, derived via immunoSEQ multiplex PCR, lists solely in-frame clones and lacks some. This table holds roughly 100,000 clones. Input material: PBMCs. The receptors shown here come from a man aged 50-60 years in good health and CMV-seronegative.

The chain recombines TRBV5-1 with TRBJ2-2; D remains unclear. The V and J ends lost 4 bases and 0 bases respectively, with 4 bases between them. Germline V CDR1 and CDR2: SGHRS, YFSETQ. The CDR3 has 13 amino acids. As DNA, the CDR3 is TGCGCCAGCAGCCTAACGAACACCGGGGAGCTGTTTTTT. Translating it yields CASSLTNTGELFF.

V gene TRBV5-6 combines with J gene TRBJ2-2; D unresolved. Germline loops: CDR1 SGHDT, CDR2 YYEEEE. Trimming pared 1 base from V and 1 base from J, leaving 11 bases between. This CDR3 is built from 16 residues. The CDR3 nucleotides read TGTGCCAGCAGCTTGTTTGCTACCGTGAACACCGGGGAGCTGTTTTTT. Protein: CASSLFATVNTGELFF.

The rearrangement links TRBV7-2 to TRBJ2-3; D is possibly TRBD2 (5 bases). The CDR3 consists of 14 residues. Germline CDR1 reads SGHTA; CDR2 reads FQGNSA. The germline V and J ends were trimmed by 1 base and 4 bases, with 9 bases remaining between them. CDR3 in amino acids: CASSLVSGADTQYF. DNA for the CDR3: TGTGCCAGCAGCTTAGTGTCCGGGGCAGATACGCAGTATTTT. The full variable domain, completed using reference TRBV7-2 and TRBJ2-3, is GAGVSQSPSNKVTEKGKDVELRCDPISGHTALYWYRQSLGQGLEFLIYFQGNSAPDKSGLPSDRFSAERTGGSVSTLTIQRTQQEDSAVYLCASSLVSGADTQYFGPGTRLTVL.

The chain joins TRBV10-2 to TRBJ1-5; D uncertain. This CDR3 region has 14 residues. Trimming took off 3 bases at V and 1 base at J, with 7 bases between the two ends. Germline V gives CDR1 WSHSY, CDR2 SAAADI. DNA of the CDR3: TGCGCCAGCAGTGAAGTAAGCAGCAATCAGCCCCAGCATTTT. This encodes CASSEVSSNQPQHF.

The V call is TRBV19, the J call TRBJ1-5; D is undetermined. The V end was cut by 3 bases, the J end by 6 bases, with 9 bases between. CDR1 is LNHDA, CDR2 SQIVND, per germline (reference sequence). The length of the CDR3 is 13 residues. The CDR3 DNA sequence: TGTGCCAGTAGTATGCGGGGAAGTCAGCCCCAGCATTTT. Protein sequence: CASSMRGSQPQHF.

The CDR3 protein is CSVRVQTGPGEQFF. The CDR3 DNA is TGCAGCGTTCGGGTACAGACAGGGCCGGGGGAGCAGTTCTTC. V usage is TRBV29-1 and J usage is TRBJ2-1; 7 positions match TRBD1. CDR1 and CDR2 (germline): SQVTM, ANQGSEA. The CDR3 is made up of 14 amino acids. V shed 5 bases and J 10 bases; nucleotides not matched to a gene: 14.

The CDR3 loop reads CASSPRGRHGYTF. The DNA for the CDR3 is TGTGCCAGCAGTCCCAGGGGGCGGCATGGCTACACCTTC. This chain links TRBV6-1 with TRBJ1-2; 8 nucleotides align to TRBD1. Looked up from germline, CDR1 is MNHNS and CDR2 is SASEGT. This CDR3 has 13 residues. Trimming removed 5 bases from V and 6 bases from J; junction bases left unmatched: 5.

The chain joins TRBV4-1 to TRBJ2-7; TRBD2 agrees at 9 bases. Germline V lookup: CDR1 MGHRA, CDR2 YSYEKL. The CDR3 has 17 residues. J lost 5 bases, V lost 4 bases, and 15 bases had no gene match. This CDR3 is CASSPAGAGGVINEQYF. The CDR3 DNA sequence: TGCGCCAGCAGCCCCGCAGGGGCGGGGGGGGTTATAAACGAGCAGTACTTC.